The rows below give T cell receptor beta chains drawn from one sample of a study of blood T cells in healthy people across ages. TCRdb reprocessed the 5' RACE reads via MiXCR and lists one record per CDR3 protein. There are 1.5 million to 2 million distinct CDR3 sequences in the sample; roughly 28% occur only once, and 7.7% lies in the top ten. The sequenced material came from blood. The receptors come from a woman in her twenties or thirties in good health. The CDR3 runs from the conserved cysteine through the conserved F or W. A D gene is named only where the DNA matches it firmly. Clone size appears in some rows only: once, few, many, or a class for an expanded clone.

clone_size: many; j_call: TRBJ1-2; d_call: NA; v_call: TRBV4-2; cdr3_aa: CASSHHGEVSNYGYTF; cdr3_nt: TGTGCCAGCAGCCACCACGGGGAGGTCAGCAACTATGGCTACACCTTC
clone_size: NA; j_call: TRBJ2-7; d_call: NA; v_call: TRBV7-9; cdr3_aa: CASSLEGGTAEQYF; cdr3_nt: TGTGCCAGCAGCTTAGAAGGAGGTACGGCCGAGCAGTACTTC
clone_size: NA; j_call: TRBJ1-6; d_call: NA; v_call: TRBV11-3; cdr3_aa: CASSLDKVSSHSSPLHF; cdr3_nt: TGTGCCAGCAGCTTAGATAAGGTCAGCTCCCATAGTTCACCCCTCCACTTT
clone_size: NA; j_call: TRBJ1-2; d_call: NA; v_call: TRBV24-1; cdr3_aa: CATSDGDRDGYTF; cdr3_nt: TGTGCCACCAGTGATGGTGACAGAGATGGCTACACCTTC
clone_size: NA; j_call: TRBJ2-3; d_call: NA; v_call: TRBV15; cdr3_aa: CATSGDRGPNLNTQYF; cdr3_nt: TGTGCCACCAGCGGAGATAGGGGACCCAATCTGAATACGCAGTATTTT
clone_size: NA; j_call: TRBJ1-2; d_call: TRBD1; v_call: TRBV4-1; cdr3_aa: CASSQPTDRDYGYTF; cdr3_nt: TGCGCCAGCAGCCAACCCACCGACAGGGACTATGGCTACACCTTC
clone_size: few; j_call: TRBJ2-3; d_call: NA; v_call: TRBV4-3; cdr3_aa: CASSQDRRSDTQYF; cdr3_nt: TGCGCCAGCAGCCAAGATAGGAGGAGCGATACGCAGTATTTT
clone_size: NA; j_call: TRBJ2-5; d_call: TRBD2; v_call: TRBV20-1; cdr3_aa: CSARIGGYQETQYF; cdr3_nt: TGCAGTGCTAGAATCGGGGGGTACCAAGAGACCCAGTACTTC
clone_size: many; j_call: TRBJ2-5; d_call: TRBD2; v_call: TRBV20-1; cdr3_aa: CSARVRGLAAEQYF; cdr3_nt: TGCAGTGCTAGAGTTCGGGGACTAGCGGCGGAGCAGTACTTC
clone_size: many; j_call: TRBJ1-1; d_call: NA; v_call: TRBV12-3/TRBV12-4; cdr3_aa: CASSLRSGNTEAFF; cdr3_nt: TGTGCCAGCAGTCTCCGATCAGGGAACACTGAAGCTTTCTTT
clone_size: many; j_call: TRBJ2-5; d_call: NA; v_call: TRBV5-1; cdr3_aa: CASSLVVGGEETQYF; cdr3_nt: TGCGCCAGCAGCTTGGTGGTCGGGGGCGAAGAGACCCAGTACTTC
clone_size: few; j_call: TRBJ1-2; d_call: TRBD1; v_call: TRBV7-9; cdr3_aa: CASSQGTAANYGYTF; cdr3_nt: TGTGCCAGCAGTCAAGGGACAGCCGCTAACTATGGCTACACCTTC
clone_size: NA; j_call: TRBJ2-2; d_call: TRBD2; v_call: TRBV9; cdr3_aa: CASSPNSGTNTGERFF; cdr3_nt: TGTGCCAGCAGCCCCAATAGCGGGACGAACACCGGGGAGCGGTTTTTT
clone_size: NA; j_call: TRBJ1-5; d_call: TRBD1; v_call: TRBV27; cdr3_aa: CASSFGTGLNQPQHF; cdr3_nt: TGTGCCAGCAGTTTCGGGACAGGGTTAAATCAGCCCCAGCATTTT
clone_size: NA; j_call: TRBJ2-7; d_call: TRBD2; v_call: TRBV20-1; cdr3_aa: CSAPGLAGEEQYF; cdr3_nt: TGCAGTGCCCCGGGACTAGCGGGAGAAGAGCAGTACTTC
clone_size: NA; j_call: TRBJ2-1; d_call: NA; v_call: TRBV3-1; cdr3_aa: CASSQGAFSYEQFF; cdr3_nt: TGTGCCAGCAGCCAAGGCGCTTTTTCCTATGAGCAGTTCTTC
clone_size: few; j_call: TRBJ1-2; d_call: TRBD1; v_call: TRBV20-1; cdr3_aa: CSAPTRQGATSGYTF; cdr3_nt: TGCAGTGCCCCGACCCGACAGGGGGCGACAAGCGGCTACACCTTC
clone_size: few; j_call: TRBJ2-5; d_call: TRBD2; v_call: TRBV5-4; cdr3_aa: CASSLTPSGGQETQYF; cdr3_nt: TGTGCCAGCAGCTTGACGCCTAGCGGGGGGCAAGAGACCCAGTACTTC
clone_size: few; j_call: TRBJ2-2; d_call: NA; v_call: TRBV9; cdr3_aa: CASRVFANTGELFF; cdr3_nt: TGTGCCAGCAGGGTATTCGCGAACACCGGGGAGCTGTTTTTT
clone_size: NA; j_call: TRBJ1-2; d_call: NA; v_call: TRBV10-3; cdr3_aa: CAISATGYGYTF; cdr3_nt: TGTGCCATCAGTGCGACGGGTTATGGCTACACCTTC
clone_size: NA; j_call: TRBJ2-1; d_call: TRBD2; v_call: TRBV5-1; cdr3_aa: CASSPAGTSGRASYNEQFF; cdr3_nt: TGCGCCAGCAGCCCGGCCGGGACTAGCGGGAGGGCTTCCTACAATGAGCAGTTCTTC
clone_size: NA; j_call: TRBJ2-7; d_call: TRBD2; v_call: TRBV4-3; cdr3_aa: CASSQEGTSGRDEQYF; cdr3_nt: TGCGCCAGCAGCCAAGAAGGGACTAGCGGACGGGACGAGCAGTACTTC
clone_size: many; j_call: TRBJ2-3; d_call: NA; v_call: TRBV4-1; cdr3_aa: CASSRVLVSADTQYF; cdr3_nt: TGCGCCAGCAGCCGCGTACTCGTCAGCGCAGATACGCAGTATTTT
clone_size: NA; j_call: TRBJ2-1; d_call: NA; v_call: TRBV7-2; cdr3_aa: CASSLRSERGGGFF; cdr3_nt: TGTGCCAGCAGCTTAAGGTCCGAGCGGGGAGGGGGGTTCTTC
clone_size: NA; j_call: TRBJ2-7; d_call: NA; v_call: TRBV18; cdr3_aa: CASSFGADEQYF; cdr3_nt: TGTGCCAGCTCCTTCGGGGCAGACGAGCAGTACTTC
clone_size: many; j_call: TRBJ2-1; d_call: NA; v_call: TRBV5-1; cdr3_aa: CASSLTGPHDEQFF; cdr3_nt: TGCGCCAGCAGCTTGACTGGTCCACATGATGAGCAGTTCTTC
clone_size: NA; j_call: TRBJ2-2; d_call: TRBD1; v_call: TRBV7-2; cdr3_aa: CAGSFRTGRRGGELFF; cdr3_nt: TGTGCCGGCAGCTTTAGGACAGGGAGAAGGGGCGGGGAGCTGTTTTTT
clone_size: NA; j_call: TRBJ1-1; d_call: NA; v_call: TRBV29-1; cdr3_aa: CSLIVRGGDTEAFF; cdr3_nt: TGCAGCTTGATCGTAAGGGGGGGGGACACTGAAGCTTTCTTT
clone_size: few; j_call: TRBJ1-5; d_call: NA; v_call: TRBV4-3; cdr3_aa: CASSQEFFGQPQHF; cdr3_nt: TGCGCCAGCAGCCAAGAATTTTTCGGTCAGCCCCAGCATTTT